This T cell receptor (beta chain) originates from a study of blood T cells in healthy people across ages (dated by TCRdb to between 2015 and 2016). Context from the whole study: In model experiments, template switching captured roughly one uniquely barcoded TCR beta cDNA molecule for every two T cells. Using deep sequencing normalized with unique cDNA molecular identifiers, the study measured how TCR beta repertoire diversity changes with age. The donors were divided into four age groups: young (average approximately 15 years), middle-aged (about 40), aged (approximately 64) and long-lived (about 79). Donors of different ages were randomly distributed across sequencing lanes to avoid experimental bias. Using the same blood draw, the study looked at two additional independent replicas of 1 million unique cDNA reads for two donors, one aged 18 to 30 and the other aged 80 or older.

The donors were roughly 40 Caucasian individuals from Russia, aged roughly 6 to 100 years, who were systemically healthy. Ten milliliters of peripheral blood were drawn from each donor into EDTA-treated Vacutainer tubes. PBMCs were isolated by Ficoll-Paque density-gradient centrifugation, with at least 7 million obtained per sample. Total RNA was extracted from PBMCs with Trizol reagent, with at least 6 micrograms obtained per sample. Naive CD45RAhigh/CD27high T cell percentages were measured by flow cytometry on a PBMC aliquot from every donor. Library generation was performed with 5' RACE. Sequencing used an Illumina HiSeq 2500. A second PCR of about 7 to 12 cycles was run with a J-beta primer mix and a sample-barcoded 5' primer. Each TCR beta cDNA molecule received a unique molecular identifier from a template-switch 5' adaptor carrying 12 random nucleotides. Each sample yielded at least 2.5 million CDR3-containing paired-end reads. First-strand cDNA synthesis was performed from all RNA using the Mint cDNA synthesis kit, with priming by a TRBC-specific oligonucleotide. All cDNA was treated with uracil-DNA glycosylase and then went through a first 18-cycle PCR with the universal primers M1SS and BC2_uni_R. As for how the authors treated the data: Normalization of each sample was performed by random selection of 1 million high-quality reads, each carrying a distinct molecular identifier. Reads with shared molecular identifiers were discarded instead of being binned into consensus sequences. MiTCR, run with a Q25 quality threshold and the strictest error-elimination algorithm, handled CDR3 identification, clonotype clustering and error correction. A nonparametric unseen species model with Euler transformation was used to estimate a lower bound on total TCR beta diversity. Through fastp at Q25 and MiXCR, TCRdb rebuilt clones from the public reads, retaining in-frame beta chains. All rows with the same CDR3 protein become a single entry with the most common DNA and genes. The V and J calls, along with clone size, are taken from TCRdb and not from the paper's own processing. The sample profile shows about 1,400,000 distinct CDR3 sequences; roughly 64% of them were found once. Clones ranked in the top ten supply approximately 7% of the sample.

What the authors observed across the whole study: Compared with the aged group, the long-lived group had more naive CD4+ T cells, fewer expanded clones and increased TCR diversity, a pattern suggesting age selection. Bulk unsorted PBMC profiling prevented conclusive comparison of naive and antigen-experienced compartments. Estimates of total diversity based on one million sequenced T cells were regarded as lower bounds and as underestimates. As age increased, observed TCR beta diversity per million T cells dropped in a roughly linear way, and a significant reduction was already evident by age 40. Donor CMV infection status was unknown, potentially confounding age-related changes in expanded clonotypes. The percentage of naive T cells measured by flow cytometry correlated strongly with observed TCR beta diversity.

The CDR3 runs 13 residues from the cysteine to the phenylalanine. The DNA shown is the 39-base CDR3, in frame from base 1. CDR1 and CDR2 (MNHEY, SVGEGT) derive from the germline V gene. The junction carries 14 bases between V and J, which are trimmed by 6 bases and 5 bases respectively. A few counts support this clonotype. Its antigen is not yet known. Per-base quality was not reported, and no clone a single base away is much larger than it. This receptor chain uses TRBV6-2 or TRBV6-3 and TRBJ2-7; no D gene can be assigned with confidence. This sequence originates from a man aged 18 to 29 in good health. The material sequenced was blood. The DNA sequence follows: TGTGCCAGCAGCCGAAGGAGTCCCAACGAGCAGTACTTC. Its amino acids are CASSRRSPNEQYF.